This paragraph covers one TCR beta chain sequence. Antigen specificity is unknown. There are 15 residues in the CDR3. CDR1 is SGHTA and CDR2 is FQGTGA in the germline V gene. V dropped 6 bases and J dropped 4; count of bases not matched to a gene: 10. Libraries were prepared by immunoSEQ multiplex PCR; TCRdb keeps only in-frame clonotypes and omits some of them. The data show about 55,000 clones, more than 60% seen once. The sample originates from a study of CD4+ T cells in melanoma. General study findings and limits: CD8+ T cell, macrophage and B cell function reportedly correlated with neoantigen-specific CD4+ T cells. Reportedly, melanoma neoantigen-specific CD4+ T cells showed varied differentiation states.

Sequencing was done on a sample of tumor tissue. This clonotype was sampled from a human donor with melanoma. This chain joins TRBV7-3 and TRBJ1-1, with 8 bases fitting TRBD1. The CDR3, as DNA: TGTGCCAGCAGTACAGGGGGTCGTATTGGCACTGAAGCTTTCTTT. Encoded protein: CASSTGGRIGTEAFF. The full variable domain, in which reference TRBV7-3 and TRBJ1-1 provide the parts outside the CDR3, is GAGVSQTPSNKVTEKGKYVELRCDPISGHTALYWYRQSLGQGPEFLIYFQGTGAADDSGLPNDRFFAVRPEGSVSTLKIQRTERGDSAVYLCASSTGGRIGTEAFFGQGTRLTVV.